These 16 T cell receptor beta chains were all obtained from the same sample, sequenced in a study of blood T cell repertoires in COVID-19. Sequencing used immunoSEQ multiplex PCR; TCRdb keeps in-frame clones, though not all of them. The sample includes under 150,000 clones, about 90% seen only once; the top ten take approximately 20%. Sequencing was performed on peripheral blood. Receptor source: a woman aged 45-65 years who had recovered from COVID-19.

The rearrangement links TRBV11-3 to TRBJ2-3; tentative D call: TRBD1 (5 bases). Germline assignment: CDR1 SGHNT and CDR2 YENEEA. Trimming pared 1 base from V and 4 bases from J, leaving 12 bases between. This CDR3 has 15 amino acids. Here the CDR3 reads CASSLVRDRPDTQYF. CDR3 sequence (DNA): TGTGCCAGCAGCTTAGTCAGGGATCGCCCAGATACGCAGTATTTT.

V is TRBV4-1 and J is TRBJ1-4; TRBD1 might be the D (6 bases). Germline V gene data show CDR1 as MGHRA and CDR2 as YSYEKL. This CDR3 has 14 amino acids. Trimming cost V 4 bases and J 3 bases, with 9 bases left between them. The CDR3 reads CASSRWTANEKLFF. The CDR3 DNA sequence: TGCGCCAGCAGCCGGTGGACAGCTAATGAAAAACTGTTTTTT.

The CDR3 DNA sequence: TGTGCCAGCAGCTTCCCAGGGGAATCACCCCTCCACTTT. Protein: CASSFPGESPLHF. The chain employs TRBV5-6 and TRBJ1-6; D is possibly TRBD1 (6 bases). The CDR3 is made up of 13 amino acids. Trimming took off 2 bases at V and 10 bases at J, with 10 bases between the two ends. CDR1 is SGHDT, CDR2 YYEEEE, per germline.

The chain has TRBV13 and TRBJ2-5; D gene unclear. The V and J ends lost 0 bases and 1 base respectively, with 9 bases between them. Germline CDR1 PRHDT, CDR2 FYEKMQ (reference sequence). The CDR3 covers 15 residues. The CDR3 DNA reads as TGTGCCAGCAGCTTAGGAGGAGTCAGCCAAGAGACCCAGTACTTC. Encoded protein: CASSLGGVSQETQYF.

This chain joins TRBV3-1 (or the pseudogene TRBV3-2) and TRBJ2-1; maybe TRBD1 (6 bases). Germline CDR1 is LGHDT and CDR2 is YNNKEL (reference sequence). V was clipped by 1 base and J by 5 bases, with 12 bases between them. The CDR3 has 15 residues. The CDR3 DNA reads as TGTGCCAGCAGCCAAGGCTCCGGGACAAACAATGAGCAGTTCTTC. Translated, it gives CASSQGSGTNNEQFF.

The chain carries TRBV19 and TRBJ1-5; TRBD1 matches at 9 bases. This CDR3 region has 15 residues. V lost 5 bases, J lost 2 bases, and 4 bases stayed unmatched. Looked up from germline, CDR1 is LNHDA and CDR2 is SQIVND (reference sequence). The CDR3 region is CASSSGQGGNQPQHF. CDR3 nucleotides: TGTGCCAGTAGTTCGGGACAGGGAGGCAATCAGCCCCAGCATTTT.

This sequence joins TRBV7-8 and TRBJ2-7, with unresolved D. Per germline, CDR1 SGHVS and CDR2 FQNEAQ. CDR3 length: 13 residues. The V end was cut by 0 bases, the J end by 4 bases, with 7 bases between. The CDR3, as DNA: TGTGCCAGCAGCTTAGCGCTACTTTACGAGCAGTACTTC. Translation: CASSLALLYEQYF.

This clone appeared a few times. The rearrangement links TRBV2 to TRBJ1-6, with D perhaps TRBD1 (5 bases). The V end lost 4 bases, the J end lost 9 bases, and 10 bases lay between the germline ends. Germline V gives CDR1 SNHLY, CDR2 FYNNEI. CDR3 size: 13 residues. This CDR3 is CASSGSQGSPLHF. CDR3 nucleotide sequence: TGTGCCAGCAGTGGGTCTCAGGGTTCACCCCTCCACTTT.

The chain uses TRBV10-2 and TRBJ2-5, with D possibly matching TRBD2 (5 bases). Germline V CDR1 and CDR2: WSHSY, SAAADI. V lost 6 bases, J lost 5 bases, and 13 bases lay in between. The CDR3 covers 13 residues. In nucleotides, the CDR3 is TGCGCCAGCAGCGGGATGTCGGGGGAGACCCAGTACTTC. It specifies CASSGMSGETQYF.

The rearrangement uses TRBV11-2 and TRBJ2-1; 13 bases fit TRBD2. The V gene's germline CDR1 is SGHAT and CDR2 FQNNGV. This CDR3 comprises 18 residues. V lost 3 bases and J lost 5; bases outside the gene matches: 10. The CDR3 here is CASSLNLLAGGGDNEQFF. In nucleotides, the CDR3 is TGTGCCAGCAGCTTGAACTTACTAGCGGGAGGGGGAGACAATGAGCAGTTCTTC.

This chain joins TRBV15 and TRBJ2-7, with 8 positions matching TRBD1. This CDR3 region has 13 residues. V shed 3 bases and J 5 bases; nucleotides not matched to a gene: 3. Germline CDR1 is LNHNV and CDR2 is YYDKDF (reference sequence). CDR3 residues: CATSRWTGNEQYF. CDR3 in DNA: TGTGCCACCAGCAGGTGGACAGGGAACGAGCAGTACTTC.

V is TRBV2 and J is TRBJ1-1; maybe TRBD1 (5 bases). Per the germline V gene, CDR1 is SNHLY and CDR2 is FYNNEI. The CDR3 totals 13 residues. Trimming cost V 11 bases and J 11 bases, with 24 bases left between them. CDR3 DNA sequence: TGTGCCTGCGGTATTGGGGGAGGTTTGAGGGCTTTCTTT. It encodes CACGIGGGLRAFF.

V is TRBV2 and J is TRBJ2-4, with 9 nucleotides matching TRBD2. Per the germline V gene, CDR1 is SNHLY and CDR2 is FYNNEI. The V segment lost 3 bases and the J segment 1 base; nucleotides outside the gene matches: 7. The CDR3 spans 17 residues. The CDR3 here is CASSDVRLAGAKNIQYF. The DNA for the CDR3 is TGTGCCAGCAGTGATGTTCGCCTAGCGGGGGCCAAAAACATTCAGTACTTC.

J is TRBJ2-1 and V is TRBV12-5; D perhaps matches TRBD2 (7 bases). CDR3 size: 14 residues. The germline gives CDR1 LGHNT, CDR2 FRNRAP. V lost 4 bases, J lost 6 bases, and 13 bases lay in between. The CDR3, as DNA: TGTGCTAGTGGTTGGGGGGGCGAGCGCAATGAGCAGTTCTTC. It translates to CASGWGGERNEQFF.

The chain links TRBV2 to TRBJ2-7; D gene ambiguous. This CDR3 region has 13 residues. Germline CDR1 is SNHLY and CDR2 is FYNNEI. V lost 2 bases to trimming and J lost 2 bases, with 7 bases between them. CDR3 in DNA: TGTGCCAGCAGTGAATCCTACGCCTACGAGCAGTACTTC. Protein product: CASSESYAYEQYF.

The V and J genes are TRBV5-1 and TRBJ2-2; D perhaps matches TRBD1 (6 bases). Trimming cost V 4 bases and J 4 bases, with 11 bases left between them. Germline CDR1 SGHRS, CDR2 YFSETQ. The CDR3 loop spans 14 amino acids. The CDR3 loop reads CASSRGQSTGELFF. CDR3 sequence (DNA): TGCGCCAGCAGCCGAGGACAGTCCACCGGGGAGCTGTTTTTT.